The entry that follows covers one T cell receptor beta chain sequence. Libraries were prepared by immunoSEQ multiplex PCR; TCRdb keeps only in-frame clonotypes and omits some of them. This sample has around 70,000 clones, with roughly 88% found just once. Germline V CDR1 and CDR2: MGHRA, YSYEKL. The CDR3 contains 18 residues. The ends lost 0 bases at V and 0 bases at J; junction bases unmatched: 9. This sample was taken from a study of blood T cell repertoires in COVID-19. Study-level background: The United States, Italy and Spain were the sources of the acute and convalescent COVID-19 samples.

The source of this sequence is a woman aged 80 or over with active or convalescent COVID-19. The V call is TRBV4-1, the J call TRBJ1-2, with 8 bases aligning to TRBD1. Sequencing was performed on peripheral blood. CDR3 bases: TGCGCCAGCAGCCAAGAAACGACAGGGGCAGCAGCTAACTATGGCTACACCTTC. Its translation is CASSQETTGAAANYGYTF.